These 19 T cell receptor beta chains were sequenced from one sample in a study of T cell repertoires in cytomegalovirus infection. These receptors have no known antigen. TCRdb re-analysed the reads in MiXCR, keeping a single row per CDR3 protein. The table records approximately 280,000 distinct CDR3 sequences, roughly a fifth of them present only once. The sample in question was cultured PBMCs, obtained from culture after CMV antigen stimulation. These receptor sequences come from a human donor in good health (CMV status not recorded). Some clones in this sample may be carry-over from other donors' samples.

V usage is TRBV7-2 and J usage is TRBJ2-7; 8 positions agree with TRBD2. The CDR3 consists of 14 residues. The V segment lost 6 bases and the J segment 5 bases; nucleotides outside the gene matches: 9. Germline lookup yields CDR1 SGHTA and CDR2 FQGNSA. CDR3 region: CASRLTGGGHEQYF. Written as DNA, the CDR3 is TGTGCCAGCAGGCTAACGGGAGGGGGTCACGAGCAGTACTTC.

This clonotype was recorded a few times. V is TRBV12-5 and J is TRBJ2-1; possible D gene TRBD1, 6 bases. This CDR3 spans 13 amino acids. In germline, CDR1 is LGHNT, CDR2 FRNRAP. The V and J ends lost 4 bases and 7 bases respectively, with 11 bases between them. In nucleotides, the CDR3 is TGTGCTAGTGGTTCAGGGGTGGTGAATGAGCAGTTCTTC. Protein: CASGSGVVNEQFF.

This clonotype was observed a few times. This sequence joins TRBV6-4 and TRBJ2-3; TRBD2 agrees at 9 bases. Germline-derived CDR1 and CDR2 are MRHNA and SNTAGT. Unmatched junction bases numbered 5, after V lost 5 bases and J lost 2 bases. The CDR3 extends over 15 amino acids. CDR3 sequence: CASSKLAGDTDTQYF. Here the CDR3 DNA reads TGTGCCAGCAGTAAGTTAGCGGGAGACACAGATACGCAGTATTTT.

This clonotype was picked up many times. V and J are TRBV7-2 and TRBJ2-2; no reliable D call. Germline CDR1 and CDR2: SGHTA and FQGNSA. V shed 7 bases and J shed 1 base, with 7 bases lying between them. The CDR3 extends over 13 amino acids. CDR3 nucleotides: TGTGCCAGCAACCTCCAGAACACCGGGGAGCTGTTTTTT. Its translation: CASNLQNTGELFF.

Comments on this clonotype: A much more abundant neighbour one base away suggests this may be a read error. V usage is TRBV7-2 and J usage is TRBJ1-1, with D possibly TRBD1 on 6 matching bases. V dropped 1 base and J dropped 12 bases, with 21 bases sitting between them. The CDR3 spans 15 residues. Per the germline V gene, CDR1 is SGHTA and CDR2 is FQGNSA. CDR3 in amino acids: CASSLESGGARWTFF. CDR3 nucleotide sequence: TGTGCCAGCAGCTTAGAGAGTGGGGGGGCGAGGTGGACTTTCTTT.

The table lists this clonotype with a few counts. This chain connects TRBV6-4 to TRBJ2-1; 8 nucleotides align to TRBD2. Per germline, CDR1 MRHNA and CDR2 SNTAGT. This CDR3 comprises 16 residues. The J segment lost 3 bases and the V segment lost 4 bases, leaving 8 bases of the junction unmatched. CDR3 in DNA: TGTGCCAGCAGTGGGTTAGCGGGACTTCTCTACAATGAGCAGTTCTTC. Its translation is CASSGLAGLLYNEQFF.

This clonotype came up many times. The chain joins TRBV7-2 to TRBJ1-2; 7 bases match TRBD1. CDR3 length: 12 amino acids. Germline lookup yields CDR1 SGHTA and CDR2 FQGNSA. V shed 0 bases, J shed 8 bases, and the junction held 0 bases outside the gene matches. CDR3 nucleotides: TGTGCCAGCAGCTTAGCAGGGGGCGGCTACACCTTC. Amino acid sequence: CASSLAGGGYTF.

This chain links TRBV29-1 with TRBJ1-1, with a possible D match to TRBD1 (5 bases). Germline V gene data show CDR1 as SQVTM and CDR2 as ANQGSEA. CDR3 length: 12 residues. The ends were cut back, 6 bases at V and 4 bases at J, with 12 bases in the middle. CDR3 bases: TGCAGCGTGGGGGTGGGGACCACTGAAGCTTTCTTT. It is translated as CSVGVGTTEAFF. The full variable domain, rest sourced from reference TRBV29-1 and TRBJ1-1, is SAVISQKPSRDICQRGTSLTIQCQVDSQVTMMFWYRQQPGQSLTLIATANQGSEATYESGFVIDKFPISRPNLTFSTLTVSNMSPEDSSIYLCSVGVGTTEAFFGQGTRLTVV.

A few counts support this clonotype. The rearrangement links TRBV6-1 to TRBJ2-2; TRBD2 aligns across 12 bases. The CDR3 covers 15 residues. After removal of 6 bases from V and 4 bases from J, the junction contained 3 bases not matched to a gene. The germline CDR1 and CDR2 sequences are MNHNS and SASEGT. Written as DNA, the CDR3 is TGTGCCAGCAGGGTACTAGCGGGAGGCACCGGGGAGCTGTTTTTT. Translation gives CASRVLAGGTGELFF.

This clonotype was found a few times. CDR3 protein: CSAGAQMATYNEQFF. CDR3 DNA: TGCAGTGCCGGGGCCCAGATGGCCACCTACAATGAGCAGTTCTTC. The V call is TRBV20-1, the J call TRBJ2-1, with D possibly called TRBD1 or TRBD2 (5 bases each). Deletions cut 6 bases from V and 2 bases from J, with 17 bases between. This CDR3 has 15 amino acids. Per the germline V gene, CDR1 is DFQATT and CDR2 is SNEGSKA (reference sequence).

The chain joins TRBV4-1 to TRBJ1-4; TRBD1 is a possible D gene (6 bases). Between the trimmed V and J ends, which lost 0 bases and 3 bases, there was a span of 8 bases. The CDR3 extends over 15 amino acids. Looked up from germline, CDR1 is MGHRA and CDR2 is YSYEKL. In DNA, the CDR3 is TGCGCCAGCAGCCAAGATAGGGGGGCTAATGAAAAACTGTTTTTT. Translating gives CASSQDRGANEKLFF.

V gene TRBV6-2 or TRBV6-3 combines with J gene TRBJ2-3, with TRBD2 matching 10 bases. Unmatched junction bases numbered 12, after V lost 8 bases and J lost 4 bases. The CDR3 runs 16 residues. From germline, CDR1 is MNHEY and CDR2 SVGEGT. The CDR3, as DNA: TGTGCCAGCCGAGCCACTAGCGGGATTCCCGCAGATACGCAGTATTTT. Translated: CASRATSGIPADTQYF.

This clonotype was detected a few times. The chain employs TRBV4-1 and TRBJ2-2; D may be TRBD1 (5 bases). Between the trimmed V and J ends, which lost 0 bases and 3 bases, there was a span of 23 bases. CDR3 length equals 20 residues. Germline CDR1 reads MGHRA; CDR2 reads YSYEKL. As DNA, the CDR3 is TGCGCCAGCAGCCAAGAAACTCTCTCCAGGGTCCCCAGGTACACCGGGGAGCTGTTTTTT. It specifies CASSQETLSRVPRYTGELFF.

The chain employs TRBV5-6 and TRBJ2-3, with 7 bases aligning to TRBD2. CDR1 is SGHDT and CDR2 is YYEEEE in the germline V gene. The V and J ends lost 5 bases and 0 bases, in that order; junction bases with no gene match: 12. The CDR3 loop spans 17 amino acids. As DNA, the CDR3 is TGTGCCAGCAGAAGTCTGTGGCGGGGGTCTAGCACAGATACGCAGTATTTT. It is translated as CASRSLWRGSSTDTQYF.

As regards this clonotype: A much larger clone is a single base away; this may be a read error. The J gene is TRBJ2-1, the V gene TRBV7-9; D is ambiguous. Judging by the DNA end, TRBJ2-7 fits better; the J call may be wrong. CDR3 size: 13 residues. The germline V gene has CDR1 SEHNR and CDR2 FQNEAQ (reference sequence). The CDR3 nucleotides read TGTGCCAGCAGCTTAGAGCACCTCAATGAGCAGTACTTC. This encodes CASSLEHLNEQYF.

CDR3 coding DNA: TGTGCCAGCAGCACCAGACCCGGATTGGGCACAGATACGCAGTATTTT. Translation gives CASSTRPGLGTDTQYF. The chain employs TRBV7-2 and TRBJ2-3; D is unresolved. Trimming removed 5 bases at V and 1 base at J, with 16 bases between. Germline V gene data show CDR1 as SGHTA and CDR2 as FQGNSA. This CDR3 comprises 16 residues.

The table lists this clonotype with a few counts. This chain connects TRBV12-3 or TRBV12-4 to TRBJ2-1; 14 bases agree with TRBD2. V was clipped by 5 bases and J by 9 bases; unmatched bases: 15. This CDR3 has 18 residues. CDR3 amino acids: CASSERTSGRTDGGEQFF. The CDR3 region has the DNA TGTGCCAGCAGTGAGAGGACTAGCGGGAGGACCGATGGGGGTGAGCAGTTCTTC.

The chain uses TRBV20-1 and TRBJ2-1; TRBD2 matches 16 bases. This CDR3 has 19 amino acids. Germline lookup yields CDR1 DFQATT and CDR2 SNEGSKA (reference sequence). J was trimmed by 2 bases and V by 6 bases; bases with no gene match: 13. In nucleotides, the CDR3 is TGCAGTGCCAAGAACCCCGGGACTAGCGGGAGGGCGGCCTACAATGAGCAGTTCTTC. This sequence encodes CSAKNPGTSGRAAYNEQFF.

This rearrangement joins TRBV19 to TRBJ2-6; the D is unclear. Trimming pared 1 base from V and 5 bases from J, leaving 9 bases between. The length of the CDR3 is 15 residues. Germline-derived CDR1 and CDR2 are LNHDA and SQIVND (reference sequence). The DNA of the CDR3 is TGTGCCAGTAGTATAGGGGCCAGTAGGGCCAACGTCCTGACTTTC. This gives the protein CASSIGASRANVLTF. The full variable domain, rest sourced from reference TRBV19 and TRBJ2-6, is DGGITQSPKYLFRKEGQNVTLSCEQNLNHDAMYWYRQDPGQGLRLIYYSQIVNDFQKGDIAEGYSVSREKKESFPLTVTSAQKNPTAFYLCASSIGASRANVLTFGAGSRLTVL.